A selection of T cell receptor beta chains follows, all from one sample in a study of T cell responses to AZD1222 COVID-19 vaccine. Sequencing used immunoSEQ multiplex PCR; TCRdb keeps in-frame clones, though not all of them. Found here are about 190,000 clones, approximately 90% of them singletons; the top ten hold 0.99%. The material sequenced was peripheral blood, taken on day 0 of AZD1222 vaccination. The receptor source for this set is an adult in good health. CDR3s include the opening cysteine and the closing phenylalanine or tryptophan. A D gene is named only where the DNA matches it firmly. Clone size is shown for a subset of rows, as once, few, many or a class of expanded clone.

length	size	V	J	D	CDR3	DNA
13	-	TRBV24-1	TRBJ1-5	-	CATRETENQPQHF	TGTGCCACCAGAGAGACAGAAAATCAGCCCCAGCATTTT
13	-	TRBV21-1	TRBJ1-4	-	CASSKVHLEKLFF	TGTGCCAGCAGCAAAGTACACCTAGAAAAACTGTTTTTT
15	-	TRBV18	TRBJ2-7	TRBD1	CASSPLRDRVYEQYF	TGTGCCAGCTCACCATTGCGGGACAGGGTCTACGAGCAGTACTTC
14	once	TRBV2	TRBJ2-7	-	CASSELSPTYEQYF	TGTGCCAGCAGTGAACTATCCCCAACCTACGAGCAGTACTTC
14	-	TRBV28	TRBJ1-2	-	CASSLVVSHYGYTF	TGTGCCAGCAGTTTAGTAGTCAGCCACTATGGCTACACCTTC
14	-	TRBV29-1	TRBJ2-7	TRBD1	CSVDPGQGSYEQYF	TGCAGCGTTGATCCCGGACAGGGGTCCTACGAGCAGTACTTC
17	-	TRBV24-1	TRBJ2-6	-	CATSDRTLVSGANVLTF	TGTGCCACCAGTGACAGGACACTAGTCTCTGGGGCCAACGTCCTGACTTTC
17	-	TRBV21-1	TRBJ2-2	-	CASNFSGGPPNTGELFF	TGTGCCAGCAACTTTAGCGGGGGGCCTCCGAACACCGGGGAGCTGTTTTTT
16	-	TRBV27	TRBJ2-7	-	CASSFSPGEGTYEQYF	TGTGCCAGCAGTTTTAGCCCCGGGGAAGGGACCTACGAGCAGTACTTC
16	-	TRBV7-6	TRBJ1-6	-	CASSSGLGQAYSPLHF	TGTGCCAGCAGCTCAGGCCTGGGACAAGCTTATTCACCCCTCCACTTT
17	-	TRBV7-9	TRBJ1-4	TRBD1	CASSRRDRELSNEKLFF	TGTGCCAGCAGCCGACGGGACAGGGAATTGAGTAATGAAAAACTGTTTTTT
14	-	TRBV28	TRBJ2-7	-	CASSLGGNPYEQYF	TGTGCCAGCAGTTTAGGGGGAAATCCCTACGAGCAGTACTTC